This T cell receptor beta chain appears in the sequencing data of a study of beta chain features in type 1 diabetes. Findings and caveats of the study: Moderate but significant shortening of TCRB CDR3s was recorded in all four CD4+ subsets from Type 1 diabetes patients.

For this clone: What it recognizes is unknown.

What was sequenced were expressed TCRB transcripts, since all of the isolated RNA had been reverse transcribed. The method was immunoSEQ multiplex PCR; TCRdb's version includes in-frame clones alone and lacks a portion of them. The sample contains 53,000 or so clones, 50% to 75% of which appear only once. The CDR3 has 14 amino acids. Trimming shortened V by 2 bases and J by 6 bases, and 11 bases separated the two germline ends. The germline gives CDR1 KGHSH, CDR2 LQKENI. Sequencing used stem cell memory CD4+ T cells from blood. This receptor was identified in a woman in her twenties or thirties with type 1 diabetes. The chain joins TRBV18 to TRBJ1-3; possibly TRBD1 for D (5 bases). This CDR3 is CASSPGQGENTIYF. Written as DNA, the CDR3 is TGTGCCAGCTCACCAGGGCAGGGTGAAAACACCATATATTTT.